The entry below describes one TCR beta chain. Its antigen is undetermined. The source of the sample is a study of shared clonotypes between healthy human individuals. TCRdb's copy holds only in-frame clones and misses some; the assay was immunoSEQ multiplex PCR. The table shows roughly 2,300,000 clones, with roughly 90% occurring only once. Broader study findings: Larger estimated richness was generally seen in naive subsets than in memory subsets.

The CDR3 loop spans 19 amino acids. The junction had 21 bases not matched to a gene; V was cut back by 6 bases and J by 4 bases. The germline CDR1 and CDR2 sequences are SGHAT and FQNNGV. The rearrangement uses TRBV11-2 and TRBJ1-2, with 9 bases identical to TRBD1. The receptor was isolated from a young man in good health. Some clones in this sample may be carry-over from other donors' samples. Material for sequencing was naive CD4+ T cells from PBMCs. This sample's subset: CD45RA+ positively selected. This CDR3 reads CASRAYVTLRDRASYGYTF. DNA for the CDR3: TGTGCCAGCAGAGCTTACGTAACACTGAGGGACAGGGCCTCCTATGGCTACACCTTC.